This T cell receptor beta chain was obtained from a study of tumor-infiltrating lymphocytes in primary liver carcinoma. There are a few counts of this clonotype. TCR beta cDNA was prepared out of roughly 500 ng total RNA by means of a constant-region primer. Nested multiplex PCR, run for three rounds with slightly modified ARM-PCR, yielded TCR beta libraries. TCRdb passed the multiplex PCR reads through MiXCR, listing each CDR3 protein once. The data contain about 200,000 distinct CDR3 sequences, about two thirds of them singletons. Extraction also yielded germline DNA, while blood RNA was obtained from unsorted whole blood. This clonotype was obtained from a woman between 55 and 75 years old with primary liver carcinoma and hepatitis B virus infection. Sequencing input: peripheral blood.

Here the CDR3 reads CASSLAYTNMNTEAFF. CDR3 coding DNA: TGCGCCAGCAGCTTGGCCTATACTAACATGAACACTGAAGCTTTCTTT. J is TRBJ1-1 and V is TRBV5-1; D not certain. V lost 0 bases and J 0 bases, leaving 12 bases between the germline ends. CDR1 and CDR2 (germline): SGHRS, YFSETQ. This CDR3 is built from 16 residues.